These 29 T cell receptor beta chains were all obtained from the same sample, sequenced in a study of technical replicates of blood from a handful of donors. The data were produced by immunoSEQ multiplex PCR, yet TCRdb's version contains in-frame clones alone and is incomplete. The sample holds 90,000 to 100,000 clones, about 95% seen once. The sample comprised T cells isolated from PBMCs. The receptors stem from a human donor in good health.

The chain recombines TRBV10-3 with TRBJ1-2, with 9 bases lining up with TRBD1. V lost 2 bases and J lost 5; bases outside the gene matches: 9. The CDR3 runs to 16 residues. The V gene's germline CDR1 is ENHRY and CDR2 SYGVKD. Here the CDR3 reads CAISEAGQGFFYGYTF. Here the CDR3 DNA reads TGTGCCATCAGTGAGGCGGGACAGGGTTTTTTTTATGGCTACACCTTC.

V gene TRBV6-6 combines with J gene TRBJ2-1; D is possibly TRBD2 (6 bases). Trimming cost V 3 bases and J 7 bases, with 13 bases left between them. From germline, CDR1 is MNHNY and CDR2 SVGAGI (reference sequence). This CDR3 spans 14 amino acids. CDR3 in amino acids: CASSYSTSRNEQFF. CDR3 in DNA: TGTGCCAGCAGTTATAGTACTAGCCGGAATGAGCAGTTCTTC.

A single count supports this clone. This sequence joins TRBV4-3 and TRBJ1-5; D may be TRBD1 (6 bases). V was trimmed by 0 bases and J by 2 bases, leaving 11 bases between them. CDR1 LGHNA and CDR2 YSLEER come from the germline V gene. The CDR3 runs to 16 residues. CDR3 residues: CASSQDLQGGNQPQHF. The CDR3 region has the DNA TGCGCCAGCAGCCAAGATCTACAGGGAGGCAATCAGCCCCAGCATTTT.

The chain joins TRBV27 to TRBJ2-1, with unresolved D. CDR1 is MNHEY and CDR2 is SMNVEV in the germline V gene (reference sequence). The CDR3 is 13 residues long. The germline V and J ends were trimmed by 2 bases and 2 bases, with 4 bases remaining between them. DNA of the CDR3: TGTGCCAGCAGTTTAGAGACCTACAATGAGCAGTTCTTC. Translating gives CASSLETYNEQFF.

V gene TRBV7-2 combines with J gene TRBJ2-5; D might be TRBD2 (6 bases). The CDR3 is 15 amino acids. Trimming removed 4 bases from V and 5 bases from J, with 17 bases in between. Germline CDR1 reads SGHTA; CDR2 reads FQGNSA. The CDR3 region has the DNA TGTGCCAGCAGCTCCGGGACTCAACGAGGGGAGACCCAGTACTTC. Translation gives CASSSGTQRGETQYF.

This clone has a single count. This sequence joins TRBV4-3 and TRBJ2-1; no reliable D call. The CDR3 is 13 residues long. The V end was cut by 2 bases, the J end by 10 bases, with 12 bases between. Germline lookup yields CDR1 LGHNA and CDR2 YSLEER. CDR3 region: CASSQQDLSEQFF. Here the CDR3 DNA reads TGCGCCAGCAGCCAACAAGATCTGAGCGAGCAGTTCTTC.

V and J are TRBV28 and TRBJ2-3, with D tentatively TRBD2 (6 bases). This CDR3 region has 18 residues. Trimming left V 7 bases short and J 1 base short, with 24 bases between. Germline CDR1 reads MDHEN; CDR2 reads SYDVKM. The CDR3 DNA sequence: TGTGCCAGCAACATGTTGGTCGCGCGGGGTGGAGGCACAGATACGCAGTATTTT. It codes for CASNMLVARGGGTDTQYF.

The chain has TRBV9 and TRBJ2-1, with TRBD2 matching 11 bases. V shed 1 base and J 0 bases; nucleotides not matched to a gene: 0. This CDR3 comprises 16 residues. From germline, CDR1 is SGDLS and CDR2 YYNGEE. CDR3: CASSVTSGGSYNEQFF. DNA for the CDR3: TGTGCCAGCAGCGTAACTAGCGGGGGCTCCTACAATGAGCAGTTCTTC. The full variable domain, with the rest looked up from reference TRBV9 and TRBJ2-1, is DSGVTQTPKHLITATGQRVTLRCSPRSGDLSVYWYQQSLDQGLQFLIQYYNGEERAKGNILERFSAQQFPDLHSELNLSSLELGDSALYFCASSVTSGGSYNEQFFGPGTRLTVL.

J is TRBJ1-1 and V is TRBV5-1, with 7 bases lining up with TRBD1. From germline, CDR1 is SGHRS and CDR2 YFSETQ. This CDR3 is built from 15 residues. The J segment lost 5 bases and the V segment lost 2 bases, leaving 9 bases of the junction unmatched. CDR3 residues: CASSLLGQPETEAFF. CDR3 DNA sequence: TGCGCCAGCAGCTTACTGGGACAGCCGGAGACTGAAGCTTTCTTT.

V and J are TRBV19 and TRBJ1-4; D is perhaps TRBD1 (6 bases). Between the trimmed V and J ends, which lost 3 bases and 8 bases, there was a span of 19 bases. The CDR3 has 16 residues. Germline CDR1 LNHDA, CDR2 SQIVND (reference sequence). DNA of the CDR3: TGTGCCAGTAGTATTTACCTAGGGGGGGCTGGCGAAAAACTGTTTTTT. Its translation is CASSIYLGGAGEKLFF.

The chain employs TRBV7-2 and TRBJ1-2; tentatively, D is TRBD1 (5 bases). Germline values: CDR1 SGHTA, CDR2 FQGNSA. The CDR3 is made up of 14 amino acids. Trimming stripped 5 bases from V and 5 bases from J, with 15 bases between. The CDR3 bases are TGTGCCAGCAGCCCACCGGGACTTCATTATGGCTACACCTTC. Protein product: CASSPPGLHYGYTF. Together with reference TRBV7-2 and TRBJ1-2, the CDR3 gives the full variable domain: GAGVSQSPSNKVTEKGKDVELRCDPISGHTALYWYRQSLGQGLEFLIYFQGNSAPDKSGLPSDRFSAERTGGSVSTLTIQRTQQEDSAVYLCASSPPGLHYGYTFGSGTRLTVV.

This clone was seen just once. This chain links TRBV19 with TRBJ2-1, with D unresolved. This CDR3 is built from 12 residues. Per germline, CDR1 LNHDA and CDR2 SQIVND (reference sequence). The V and J ends lost 3 bases and 15 bases respectively, with 15 bases between them. CDR3: CASSIAGKLPFF. The CDR3 coding sequence is TGTGCCAGTAGTATCGCCGGTAAGCTTCCGTTCTTC.

This rearrangement joins TRBV6-5 to TRBJ1-1, with 7 bases matching TRBD1. This CDR3 region has 14 residues. CDR1 and CDR2 (germline): MNHEY, SVGAGI. Unmatched junction bases numbered 3, after V lost 2 bases and J lost 3 bases. For the CDR3, the DNA is TGTGCCAGCAGTTACGGTCAGGGGGACACTGAAGCTTTCTTT. This encodes CASSYGQGDTEAFF.

The chain uses TRBV7-7 and TRBJ2-2, with 11 bases matching TRBD2. The CDR3 has 17 residues. With 5 bases clipped from V and 5 bases from J, the junction kept 10 bases outside the gene matches. Germline V gene lookup returns CDR1 SSHAT and CDR2 FNYEAQ (reference sequence). The chain's CDR3 is CASSIPGTSGITGELFF. As DNA, the CDR3 is TGTGCCAGCAGCATCCCGGGGACTAGCGGAATTACCGGGGAGCTGTTTTTT.

CDR3 in DNA: TGTGCCAGCAGTGAGACAGGCGAATTGGGGCCCCAGCATTTT. Amino acids: CASSETGELGPQHF. The gene calls are TRBV2 and TRBJ1-5; weak D call: TRBD1 (6 bases). Germline loops: CDR1 SNHLY, CDR2 FYNNEI. This CDR3 contains 14 residues. Trimming took off 3 bases at V and 9 bases at J, with 15 bases between the two ends.

The J gene is TRBJ2-2, the V gene TRBV5-1; 9 bases agree with TRBD2. The germline V gene has CDR1 SGHRS and CDR2 YFSETQ. The CDR3 totals 16 residues. J was trimmed by 4 bases and V by 2 bases; bases with no gene match: 6. CDR3 sequence reads: CASSLRAGGFTGELFF. The CDR3 region has the DNA TGCGCCAGCAGCTTAAGAGCGGGAGGATTCACCGGGGAGCTGTTTTTT.

This sequence joins TRBV18 and TRBJ2-1; 8 bases align to TRBD2. Trimming cost V 6 bases and J 4 bases; bases outside gene matches: 11. The V gene's germline CDR1 is KGHSH and CDR2 LQKENI. The CDR3 spans 16 residues. The DNA for the CDR3 is TGTGCCAGCTCCCAGGGCCCGGGACTAGATTACAATGAGCAGTTCTTC. Amino acid sequence: CASSQGPGLDYNEQFF.

The genes are TRBV5-1 and TRBJ2-7; D call uncertain. The germline gives CDR1 SGHRS, CDR2 YFSETQ. Deletions cut 2 bases from V and 2 bases from J, with 11 bases between. The CDR3 totals 14 residues. The CDR3 protein is CASSLSGEAYEQYF. The CDR3 nucleotides read TGCGCCAGCAGCTTAAGTGGCGAGGCCTACGAGCAGTACTTC.

V and J are TRBV5-1 and TRBJ2-7; TRBD2 might be the D (5 bases). The CDR3 has 14 residues. Germline values: CDR1 SGHRS, CDR2 YFSETQ. V lost 0 bases to trimming and J lost 5 bases, with 12 bases between them. The CDR3 spells CASSLEAAIDEQYF. The CDR3 coding sequence is TGCGCCAGCAGCTTGGAAGCGGCTATCGACGAGCAGTACTTC.

This sequence joins TRBV7-2 and TRBJ2-7; 7 bases fit TRBD2. In germline, CDR1 is SGHTA, CDR2 FQGNSA. The CDR3 length is 12 residues. The V segment lost 5 bases and the J segment 7 bases; nucleotides outside the gene matches: 5. The CDR3 bases are TGTGCCAGCAGCCCAAGAGCGGGAGAGCAGTACTTC. This translates into CASSPRAGEQYF.

In its sample, this clone was seen once. This chain joins TRBV7-9 and TRBJ2-7, with D possibly being TRBD1 (5 bases). Trimming removed 6 bases from V and 4 bases from J, with 16 bases in between. Germline values: CDR1 SEHNR, CDR2 FQNEAQ (reference sequence). This CDR3 is 14 amino acids long. CDR3 protein: CASSPAGLDYEQYF. The CDR3 DNA follows: TGTGCCAGCAGTCCCGCAGGGTTAGATTACGAGCAGTACTTC. Full variable domain (missing parts from reference TRBV7-9 and TRBJ2-7): DTGVSQNPRHKITKRGQNVTFRCDPISEHNRLYWYRQTLGQGPEFLTYFQNEAQLEKSRLLSDRFSAERPKGSFSTLEIQRTEQGDSAMYLCASSPAGLDYEQYFGPGTRLTVT.

The chain carries TRBV27 and TRBJ2-3, with 11 bases lining up with TRBD2. CDR1 MNHEY and CDR2 SMNVEV come from the germline V gene (reference sequence). The V and J ends lost 10 bases and 2 bases, in that order; junction bases with no gene match: 14. This CDR3 is built from 17 residues. CDR3 in amino acids: CATRRGTSGAYTDTQYF. In DNA form, the CDR3 reads TGTGCCACCCGGCGGGGGACTAGCGGAGCATACACAGATACGCAGTATTTT.

This chain links TRBV9 with TRBJ2-2, with unresolved D. Germline CDR1 SGDLS, CDR2 YYNGEE. V lost 2 bases, J lost 7 bases, and 12 bases lay in between. The CDR3 contains 14 residues. CDR3 sequence reads: CASSVKPENGELFF. The CDR3, as DNA: TGTGCCAGCAGCGTGAAGCCGGAGAACGGGGAGCTGTTTTTT.

The rearrangement uses TRBV7-6 and TRBJ2-3; D unresolved. This CDR3 is built from 11 residues. The germline CDR1 and CDR2 sequences are SGHVS and FNYEAQ. V was shortened by 5 bases and J by 5 bases, with 5 bases between the two germline ends. The DNA of the CDR3 is TGTGCCAGCAGCCCTAAAGATACGCAGTATTTT. Protein: CASSPKDTQYF.

This chain links TRBV5-4 with TRBJ2-7; 14 positions agree with TRBD2. The CDR3 is made up of 17 amino acids. The germline V gene has CDR1 SGHNT and CDR2 YYREEE (reference sequence). The trim removed 4 bases at V and 2 bases at J, leaving 8 bases unmatched. The CDR3 bases are TGTGCCAGCAGCCAGGGACTAGCGGGAGTCAAAGCCTACGAGCAGTACTTC. Translating it yields CASSQGLAGVKAYEQYF.

This rearrangement joins TRBV5-6 to TRBJ2-7; tentative D call: TRBD2 (5 bases). Germline assignment: CDR1 SGHDT and CDR2 YYEEEE. V gave up 4 bases and J gave up 6 bases, with 8 bases separating them. The CDR3 consists of 11 residues. The DNA of the CDR3 is TGTGCCAGCAGCGAGGGATCCGAGCAGTACTTC. Translated: CASSEGSEQYF.

A remark on this clone: The sample holds other DNA sequences that translate to the same CDR3. The chain uses TRBV29-1 and TRBJ2-5, with 9 positions matching TRBD1. Germline V CDR1 and CDR2: SQVTM, ANQGSEA. This CDR3 is built from 13 residues. V was clipped by 2 bases and J by 8 bases; unmatched bases: 6. The CDR3 sequence is CSVETGGRETQYF. CDR3 nucleotide sequence: TGCAGCGTTGAAACAGGGGGCCGTGAAACCCAGTACTTC.

The rearrangement uses TRBV5-6 and TRBJ2-7; 7 bases align to TRBD1. This CDR3 has 13 amino acids. Germline V gives CDR1 SGHDT, CDR2 YYEEEE. V shed 2 bases, J shed 7 bases, and the junction held 6 bases outside the gene matches. The CDR3 protein is CASSFGTAIEQYF. Here the CDR3 DNA reads TGTGCCAGCAGCTTCGGGACAGCAATAGAGCAGTACTTC.

The V gene is TRBV4-3, the J gene TRBJ2-7; TRBD2 agrees at 8 bases. The CDR3 covers 13 residues. The V gene end was trimmed by 1 base and the J gene end by 5 bases; junction bases not matched to a gene: 1. CDR1 and CDR2 (germline): LGHNA, YSLEER. CDR3 in DNA: TGCGCCAGCAGCCAAGGCGGGGGGCACGAGCAGTACTTC. This sequence encodes CASSQGGGHEQYF.